This TCR beta chain came from a study of CD8 T cells in Susac syndrome. Notes on the study in general: The study's TCR sequencing and HLA analysis drew on a certain number of individuals. That number was acknowledged as relatively small.

RNA totalling roughly 0.45 to 1 ug underwent reverse transcription with random hexamers. TCRdb processed the immunoSEQ multiplex PCR reads anew with MiXCR; each CDR3 protein has one entry. This table has 45,000 to 60,000 distinct CDR3 sequences, about 92% appearing once. As for this clonotype: No antigen is known for it.

Germline values: CDR1 DFQATT, CDR2 SNEGSKA (reference sequence). The J segment lost 2 bases and the V segment lost 0 bases, leaving 15 bases of the junction unmatched. CDR3 size: 19 residues. Isolation of CD8+ and CD4+ T cells was performed negatively, whereas enrichment of TEMRA cells was done by FACS. This clonotype was sampled from a human donor in good health. Sequencing was done on a sample of CD8+ T cells from PBMCs. This chain links TRBV20-1 with TRBJ2-5; 10 nucleotides align to TRBD2. The CDR3 protein is CSARDLERGGGVIQETQYF. CDR3 DNA: TGCAGTGCTAGAGATCTGGAGCGGGGGGGCGGGGTAATTCAAGAGACCCAGTACTTC.